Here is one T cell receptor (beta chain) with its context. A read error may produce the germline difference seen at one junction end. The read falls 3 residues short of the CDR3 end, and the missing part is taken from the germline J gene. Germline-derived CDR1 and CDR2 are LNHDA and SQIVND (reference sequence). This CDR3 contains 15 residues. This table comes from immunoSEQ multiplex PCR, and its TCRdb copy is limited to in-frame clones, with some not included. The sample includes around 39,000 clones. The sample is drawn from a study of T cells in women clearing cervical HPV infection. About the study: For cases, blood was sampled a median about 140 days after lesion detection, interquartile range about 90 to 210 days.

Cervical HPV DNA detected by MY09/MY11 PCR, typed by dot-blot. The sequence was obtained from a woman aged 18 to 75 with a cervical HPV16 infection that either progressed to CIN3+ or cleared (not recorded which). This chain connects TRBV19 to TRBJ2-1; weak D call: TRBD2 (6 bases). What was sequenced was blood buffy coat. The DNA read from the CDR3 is TGTGCCAGTATGACCCCGGGGGATTCCTGCAATGAG. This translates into CASMTPGDSCNE. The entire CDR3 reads CASMTPGDSCNEQFF.